Many counts were recorded for the clone carrying this T cell receptor (beta chain). The antigen is undetermined. In building TCR beta libraries, iRepertoire HTBI primers were used together with Arm-PCR of CDR3 regions. TCRdb processed the multiplex PCR reads anew with MiXCR; each CDR3 protein has one entry. The table lists 650,000 to 850,000 distinct CDR3 sequences, around 30% of them singletons, with about 40% in the top ten. These data belong to a study of regulatory T cells in long-lasting Graves disease. The study, taken as a whole, reports: Persistent patients had a count of shared public clonotypes (approximately 3,000) that exceeded that of new patients (around 1,000). Having few samples may have compromised the accuracy.

The time point: persistent/refractory GD, antithyroid drugs over 5 years with positive TRAb. The authors made the TCR library using RNA they extracted from PBMCs. Each patient gave 7 to 9 milliliters of EDTA-anticoagulated peripheral blood. This clonotype was sampled from a female donor with Graves disease. The sample here was peripheral blood mononuclear cells (PBMCs), taken when the disease was refractory, from a patient treated with antithyroid drugs.

CDR3: CASSPLILSYEQYF. The CDR3 coding sequence is TGTGCCAGCAGTCCCCTGATCCTCAGCTACGAGCAGTACTTC. The rearrangement uses TRBV27 and TRBJ2-7; D uncertain. The CDR3 is 14 residues long. Trimming stripped 5 bases from V and 3 bases from J, with 14 bases between. The V gene's germline CDR1 is MNHEY and CDR2 SMNVEV (reference sequence).